This T cell receptor (beta chain) was recorded in a study of shared clonotypes between healthy human individuals. Study-wide findings and caveats: Non-shared clonotypes had lower generation probabilities than clonotypes shared by all four sorted-subset donors. The authors sampled blood alone, and tissue repertoires likely differ. Naive CD4 clonotypes overlapped across a few donors at around 4.8%.

CDR1 is GTSNPN and CDR2 is SVGIG in the germline V gene (reference sequence). Deletions cut 3 bases from V and 0 bases from J, with 12 bases between. The CDR3 length is 14 residues. Sequencing used immunoSEQ multiplex PCR; TCRdb keeps in-frame clones, though not all of them. This table holds roughly 2.5 million clones, around nine tenths found once. A remark on this clone: Its antigen is unidentified.

Into CD45RA+ naive and CD45RA-negative memory subsets, the CD4+ cells were split. The specimen was naive CD4+ T cells sorted from blood. Documented subset: CD45RA+ positively selected. The sequence derives from a man aged 18-30 years in good health. The chain recombines TRBV30 with TRBJ2-7, with D possibly TRBD1 on 5 matching bases. CDR3 sequence (DNA): TGTGCCTGGAGAAACAGGTCAAGCTCCTACGAGCAGTACTTC. This codes for CAWRNRSSSYEQYF.